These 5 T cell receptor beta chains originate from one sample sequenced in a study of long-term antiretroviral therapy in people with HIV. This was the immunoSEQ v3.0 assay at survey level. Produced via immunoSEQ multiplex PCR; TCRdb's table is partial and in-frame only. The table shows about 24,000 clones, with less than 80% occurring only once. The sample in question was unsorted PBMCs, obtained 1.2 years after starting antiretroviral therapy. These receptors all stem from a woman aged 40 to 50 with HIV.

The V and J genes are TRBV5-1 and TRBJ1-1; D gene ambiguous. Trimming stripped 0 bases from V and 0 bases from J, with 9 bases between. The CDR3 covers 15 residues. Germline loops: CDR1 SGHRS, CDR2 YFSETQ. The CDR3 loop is CASSLAQTMNTEAFF. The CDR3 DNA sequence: TGCGCCAGCAGCTTGGCCCAGACCATGAACACTGAAGCTTTCTTT.

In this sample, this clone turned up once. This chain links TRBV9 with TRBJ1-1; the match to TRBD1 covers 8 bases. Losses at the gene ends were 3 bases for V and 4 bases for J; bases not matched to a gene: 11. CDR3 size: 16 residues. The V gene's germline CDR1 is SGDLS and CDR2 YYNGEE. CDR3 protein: CASSGRTGQVGTEAFF. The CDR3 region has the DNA TGTGCCAGCAGCGGTAGGACAGGGCAGGTGGGCACTGAAGCTTTCTTT. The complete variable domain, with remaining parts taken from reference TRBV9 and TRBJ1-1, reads DSGVTQTPKHLITATGQRVTLRCSPRSGDLSVYWYQQSLDQGLQFLIQYYNGEERAKGNILERFSAQQFPDLHSELNLSSLELGDSALYFCASSGRTGQVGTEAFFGQGTRLTVV.

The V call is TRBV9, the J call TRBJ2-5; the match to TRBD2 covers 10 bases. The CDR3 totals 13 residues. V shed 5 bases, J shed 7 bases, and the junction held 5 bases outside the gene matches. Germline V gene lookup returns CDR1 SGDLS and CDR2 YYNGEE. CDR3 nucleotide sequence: TGTGCCAGCAGTTTCAGCGGGGGGGCGACCCAGTACTTC. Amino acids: CASSFSGGATQYF.

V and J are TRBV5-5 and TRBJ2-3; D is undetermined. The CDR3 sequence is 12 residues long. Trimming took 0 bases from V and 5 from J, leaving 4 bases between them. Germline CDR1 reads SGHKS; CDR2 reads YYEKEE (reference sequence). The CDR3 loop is CASSLDRDTQYF. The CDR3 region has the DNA TGTGCCAGCAGCTTGGATAGAGATACGCAGTATTTT.

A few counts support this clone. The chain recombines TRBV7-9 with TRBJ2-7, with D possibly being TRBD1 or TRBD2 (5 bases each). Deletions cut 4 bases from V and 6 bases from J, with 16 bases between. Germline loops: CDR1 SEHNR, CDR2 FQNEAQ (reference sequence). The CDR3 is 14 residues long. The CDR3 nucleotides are TGTGCCAGCAGCTCAATGGGACCAGCAGGCGAGCAGTACTTC. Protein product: CASSSMGPAGEQYF.